Sequencing of this T cell receptor (beta chain) was carried out in a study of blood T cell repertoires in COVID-19 (dated by TCRdb to 2020 to 2022). About the investigation overall: Collaborator samples came from the United States, Italy and Spain and covered acute and convalescent phases of COVID-19. The material from the prospective study consisted of cDNA or gDNA derived from T cells, B-cell-depleted T cells, or PBMCs. The dataset comprised deeply sampled blood TCRbeta repertoires from subjects exposed to, actively infected with, or recovered from COVID-19. The repertoires were made available in a free public database intended to serve as a resource for research on the immune response to SARS-CoV-2. Samples were obtained from the ongoing ImmuneRACE study (first 160 participants) and from about 1,300 subjects provided by 6 global collaborators. Sample metadata almost always included a de-identified subject ID, COVID-19 status, age in years and sex. Where HLA class I and class II types were available, the types were taken from metadata supplied by the sample provider, not from assay-based typing.

The collaborating institutions used their own protocols to collect whole blood in K2EDTA tubes. For TCRbeta analysis, collaborator samples were shipped as frozen whole blood, as isolated PBMCs, or as DNA extracted from either sample type. Details on this clone: Its recognized antigen is unknown. No much larger clone is present one base from it, and per-base qualities are unavailable.

From the cysteine up to the phenylalanine, the CDR3 has a length of 13 residues. Solely the CDR3 DNA is kept, with 39 bases framed from the first base. V is cut by 0 bases and J by 1 base, and the space between the germline ends is 3 bases. In the germline V gene, CDR1 corresponds to MGHDK and CDR2 to SYGVNS. Study-level results and caveats: Clinical and demographic metadata were provided uncurated, with the amount varying by source and participant.

TCRbeta CDR3 regions were amplified from genomic DNA by means of the immunoSEQ Assay, a bias-controlled multiplex PCR. As for the authors' bioinformatics: Within the assay, amplification of reference gene primers was used to estimate how many nucleated cells each sample contained. Sequence reads were collapsed and filtered to measure the absolute abundance of every unique TCRbeta CDR3 rearrangement. For each sample, productive Simpson clonality was calculated by taking the square root of Simpson's diversity index across productive rearrangements. TCRdb holds this immuneACCESS table with in-frame rearrangements only. Some clones are missing; in checked studies, unresolved V genes explain under half, and the rest has no known cause. V and J calls and clone size follow that table, whereas D and trimming were derived from the DNA. Here the sample has about 250,000 clones; about 86% occur a single time. The ten largest clones take up over 1.1% of the sample.

The chain is made from TRBV25-1 and TRBJ2-5; confidence is insufficient to name the D gene. The sequence was collected from a man older than 75 with acute or convalescent COVID-19. The specimen sequenced was peripheral blood. The CDR3 reads as follows: CASSEYGQETQYF. The sequenced DNA: TGTGCCAGCAGTGAATACGGCCAAGAGACCCAGTACTTC.